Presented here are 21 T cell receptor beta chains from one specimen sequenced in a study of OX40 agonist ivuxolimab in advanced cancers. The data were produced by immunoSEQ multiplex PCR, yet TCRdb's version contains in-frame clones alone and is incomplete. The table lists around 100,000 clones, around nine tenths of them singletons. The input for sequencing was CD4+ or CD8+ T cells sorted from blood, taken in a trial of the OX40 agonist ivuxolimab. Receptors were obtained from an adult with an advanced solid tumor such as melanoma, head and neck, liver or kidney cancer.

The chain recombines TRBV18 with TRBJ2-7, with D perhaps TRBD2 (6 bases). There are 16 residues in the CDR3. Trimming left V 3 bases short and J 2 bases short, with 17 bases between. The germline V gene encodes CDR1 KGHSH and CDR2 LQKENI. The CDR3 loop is CASSPVAGKGTYEQYF. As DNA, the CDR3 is TGTGCCAGCTCACCGGTTGCGGGGAAGGGAACCTACGAGCAGTACTTC.

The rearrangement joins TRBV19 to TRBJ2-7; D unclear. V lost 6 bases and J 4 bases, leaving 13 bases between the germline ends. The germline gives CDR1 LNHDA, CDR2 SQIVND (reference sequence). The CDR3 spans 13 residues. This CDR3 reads CASRGSPEYEQYF. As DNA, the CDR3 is TGTGCCAGTAGAGGGTCCCCCGAGTACGAGCAGTACTTC.

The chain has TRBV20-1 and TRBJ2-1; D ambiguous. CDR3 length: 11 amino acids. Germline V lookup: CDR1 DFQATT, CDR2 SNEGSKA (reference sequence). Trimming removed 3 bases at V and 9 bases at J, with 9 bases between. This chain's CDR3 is CSASTVGEQFF. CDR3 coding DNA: TGCAGTGCTAGCACGGTCGGTGAGCAGTTCTTC.

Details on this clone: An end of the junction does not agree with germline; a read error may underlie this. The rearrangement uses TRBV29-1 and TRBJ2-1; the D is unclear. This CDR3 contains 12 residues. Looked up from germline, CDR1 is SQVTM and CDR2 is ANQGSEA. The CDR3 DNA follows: TGCAGCGCTGAACGGGTGGGCAATGAGCAGTTCTTC. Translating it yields CSAERVGNEQFF.

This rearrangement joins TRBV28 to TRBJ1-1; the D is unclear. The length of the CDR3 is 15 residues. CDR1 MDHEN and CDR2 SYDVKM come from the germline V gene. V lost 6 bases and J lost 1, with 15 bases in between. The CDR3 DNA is TGTGCCAGCAGGCTTATAACCGGGAGGAACACTGAAGCTTTCTTT. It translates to CASRLITGRNTEAFF.

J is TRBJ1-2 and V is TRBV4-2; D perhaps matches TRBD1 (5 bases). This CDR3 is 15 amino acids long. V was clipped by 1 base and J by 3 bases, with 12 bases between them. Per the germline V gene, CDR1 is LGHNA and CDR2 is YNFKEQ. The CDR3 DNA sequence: TGTGCCAGCAGCCAAGGTGGGGCAGGAGACTATGGCTACACCTTC. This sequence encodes CASSQGGAGDYGYTF.

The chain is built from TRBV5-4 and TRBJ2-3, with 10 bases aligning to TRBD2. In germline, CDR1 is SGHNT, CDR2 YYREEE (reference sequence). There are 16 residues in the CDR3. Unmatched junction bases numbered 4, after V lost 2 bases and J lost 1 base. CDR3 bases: TGTGCCAGCAGCTTAGGAGCGGGAGGGGGCACAGATACGCAGTATTTT. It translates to CASSLGAGGGTDTQYF.

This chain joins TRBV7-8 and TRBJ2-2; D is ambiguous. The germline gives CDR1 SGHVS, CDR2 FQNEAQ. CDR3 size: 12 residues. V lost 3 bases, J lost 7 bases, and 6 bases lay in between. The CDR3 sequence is CASSFPDGELFF. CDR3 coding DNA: TGTGCCAGCAGCTTCCCGGACGGGGAGCTGTTTTTT. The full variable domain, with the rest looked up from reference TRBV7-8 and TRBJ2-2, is GAGVSQSPRYKVAKRGQDVALRCDPISGHVSLFWYQQALGQGPEFLTYFQNEAQLDKSGLPSDRFFAERPEGSVSTLKIQRTQQEDSAVYLCASSFPDGELFFGEGSRLTVL.

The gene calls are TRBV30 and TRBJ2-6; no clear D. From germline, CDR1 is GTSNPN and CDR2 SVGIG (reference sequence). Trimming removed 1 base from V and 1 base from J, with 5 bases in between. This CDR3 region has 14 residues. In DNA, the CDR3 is TGTGCCTGGAGTGCACAGTCTGGGGCCAACGTCCTGACTTTC. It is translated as CAWSAQSGANVLTF.

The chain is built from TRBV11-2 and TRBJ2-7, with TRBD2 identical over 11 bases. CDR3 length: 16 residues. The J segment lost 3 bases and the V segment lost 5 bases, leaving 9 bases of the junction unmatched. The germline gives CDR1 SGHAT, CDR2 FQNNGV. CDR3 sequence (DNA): TGTGCCAGCAGCACCCGGGGTAGCGGGAGGGTCTACGAGCAGTACTTC. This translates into CASSTRGSGRVYEQYF.

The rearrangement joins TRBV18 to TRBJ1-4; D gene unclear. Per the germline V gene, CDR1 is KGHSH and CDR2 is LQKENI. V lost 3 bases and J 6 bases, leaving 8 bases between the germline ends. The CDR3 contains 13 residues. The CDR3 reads CASSPGIDEKLFF. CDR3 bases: TGTGCCAGCTCACCGGGCATTGATGAAAAACTGTTTTTT.

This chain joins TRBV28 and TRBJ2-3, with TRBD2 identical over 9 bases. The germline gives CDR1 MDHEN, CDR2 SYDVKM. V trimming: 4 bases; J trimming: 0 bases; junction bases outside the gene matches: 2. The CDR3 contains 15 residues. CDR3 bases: TGTGCCAGCAGTTCTAGCGGGATAAGCACAGATACGCAGTATTTT. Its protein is CASSSSGISTDTQYF.

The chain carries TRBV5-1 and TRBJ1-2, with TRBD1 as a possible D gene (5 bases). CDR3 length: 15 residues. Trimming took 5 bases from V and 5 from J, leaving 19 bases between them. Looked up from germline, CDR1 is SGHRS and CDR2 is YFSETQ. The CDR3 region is CASRYTQEPNYGYTF. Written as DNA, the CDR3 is TGCGCCAGCAGATATACACAGGAGCCGAATTATGGCTACACCTTC.

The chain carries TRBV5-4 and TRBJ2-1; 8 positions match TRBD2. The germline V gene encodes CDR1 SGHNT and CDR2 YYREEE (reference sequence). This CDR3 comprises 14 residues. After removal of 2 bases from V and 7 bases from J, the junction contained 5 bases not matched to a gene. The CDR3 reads CASSLAGVGNEQFF. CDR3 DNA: TGTGCCAGCAGCTTAGCGGGAGTGGGAAATGAGCAGTTCTTC.

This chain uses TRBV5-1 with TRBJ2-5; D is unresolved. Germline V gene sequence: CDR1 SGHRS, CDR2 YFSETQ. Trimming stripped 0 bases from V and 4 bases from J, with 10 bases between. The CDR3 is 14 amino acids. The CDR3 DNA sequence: TGCGCCAGCAGCTTGGAGCCGGGTTCAGAGACCCAGTACTTC. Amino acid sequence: CASSLEPGSETQYF.

Here the CDR3 reads CASSFIGGTEAFF. The CDR3 DNA sequence: TGTGCCAGCAGCTTCATAGGGGGCACTGAAGCTTTCTTT. The chain joins TRBV11-2 to TRBJ1-1; tentative D call: TRBD1 (6 bases). Per the germline V gene, CDR1 is SGHAT and CDR2 is FQNNGV. Trimming removed 3 bases from V and 4 bases from J, with 9 bases in between. The CDR3 runs 13 residues.

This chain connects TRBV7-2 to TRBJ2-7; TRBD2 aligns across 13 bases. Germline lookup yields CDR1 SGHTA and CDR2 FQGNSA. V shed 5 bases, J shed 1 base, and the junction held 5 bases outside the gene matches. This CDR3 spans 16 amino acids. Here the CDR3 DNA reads TGTGCCAGCAGCGATCTGACTAGCGGGAGGTCCTACGAGCAGTACTTC. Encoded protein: CASSDLTSGRSYEQYF.

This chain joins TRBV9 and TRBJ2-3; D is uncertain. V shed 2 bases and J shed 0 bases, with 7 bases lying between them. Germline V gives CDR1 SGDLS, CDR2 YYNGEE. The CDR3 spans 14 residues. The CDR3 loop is CASSVNPSTDTQYF. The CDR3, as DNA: TGTGCCAGCAGCGTCAACCCGAGCACAGATACGCAGTATTTT.

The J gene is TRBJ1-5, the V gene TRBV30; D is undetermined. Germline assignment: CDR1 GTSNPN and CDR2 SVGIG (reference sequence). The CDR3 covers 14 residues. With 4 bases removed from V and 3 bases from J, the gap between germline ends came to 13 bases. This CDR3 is CAWKIGQPNQPQHF. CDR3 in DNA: TGTGCCTGGAAAATAGGTCAGCCCAATCAGCCCCAGCATTTT.

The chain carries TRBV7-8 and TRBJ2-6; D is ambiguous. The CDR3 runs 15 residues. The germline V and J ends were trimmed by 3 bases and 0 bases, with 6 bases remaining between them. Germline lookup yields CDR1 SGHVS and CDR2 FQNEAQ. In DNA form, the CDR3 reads TGTGCCAGCAGCTTGACGGCCTCTGGGGCCAACGTCCTGACTTTC. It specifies CASSLTASGANVLTF.

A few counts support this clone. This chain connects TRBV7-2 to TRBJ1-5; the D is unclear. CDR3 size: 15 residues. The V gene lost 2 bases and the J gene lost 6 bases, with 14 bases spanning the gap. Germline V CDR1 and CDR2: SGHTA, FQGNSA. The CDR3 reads CASSLMALESQPQHF. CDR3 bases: TGTGCCAGCAGCTTAATGGCTCTCGAAAGTCAGCCCCAGCATTTT.